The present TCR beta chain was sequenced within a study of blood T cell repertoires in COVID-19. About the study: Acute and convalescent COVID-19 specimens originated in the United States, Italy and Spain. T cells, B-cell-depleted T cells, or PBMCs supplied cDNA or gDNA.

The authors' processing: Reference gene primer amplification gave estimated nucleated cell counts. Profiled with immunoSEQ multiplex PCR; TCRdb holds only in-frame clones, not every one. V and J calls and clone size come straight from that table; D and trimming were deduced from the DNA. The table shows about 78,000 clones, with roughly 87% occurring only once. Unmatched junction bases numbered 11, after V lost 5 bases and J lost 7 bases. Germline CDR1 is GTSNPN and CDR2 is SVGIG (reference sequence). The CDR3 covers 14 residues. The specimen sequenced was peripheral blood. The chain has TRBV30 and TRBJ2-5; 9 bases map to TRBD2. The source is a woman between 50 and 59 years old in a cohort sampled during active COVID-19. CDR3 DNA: TGTGCCTGGGCGGTAGCTAGCGGGACTGGGACCCAGTACTTC. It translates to CAWAVASGTGTQYF. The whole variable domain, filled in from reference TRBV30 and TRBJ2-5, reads SQTIHQWPATLVQPVGSPLSLECTVEGTSNPNLYWYRQAAGRGLQLLFYSVGIGQISSEVPQNLSASRPQDRQFILSSKKLLLSDSGFYLCAWAVASGTGTQYFGPGTRLLVL.